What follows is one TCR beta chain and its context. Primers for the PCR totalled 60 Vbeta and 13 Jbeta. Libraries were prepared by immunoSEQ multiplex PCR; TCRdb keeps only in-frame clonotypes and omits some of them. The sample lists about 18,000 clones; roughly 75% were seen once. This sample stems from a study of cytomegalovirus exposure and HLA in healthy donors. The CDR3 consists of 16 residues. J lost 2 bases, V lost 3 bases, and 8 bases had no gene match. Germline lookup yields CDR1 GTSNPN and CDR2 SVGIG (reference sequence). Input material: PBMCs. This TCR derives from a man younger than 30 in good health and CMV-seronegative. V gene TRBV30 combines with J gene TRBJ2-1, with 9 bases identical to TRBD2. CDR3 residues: CAWSRTGTSTYNEQFF. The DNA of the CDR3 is TGTGCCTGGAGCCGTACCGGGACTAGCACCTACAATGAGCAGTTCTTC.